A selection of T cell receptor beta chains follows, all from one sample in a study of OX40 agonist ivuxolimab in advanced cancers. TCRdb's copy holds only in-frame clones and misses some; the assay was immunoSEQ multiplex PCR. This sample has about 50,000 clones, with less than 90% found just once. Source: CD4+ or CD8+ T cells sorted from blood, taken in a trial of the OX40 agonist ivuxolimab. These receptors all come from an adult with an advanced solid tumor such as melanoma, head and neck, liver or kidney cancer. Both conserved end residues are part of each CDR3. D genes are given only for firm matches. The size entry is marked missing in some rows and otherwise reads once, few, many or a size class.

length: 11; D: -; size: -; J: TRBJ2-7; V: TRBV30; DNA: TGTGCCTGGAGTTCGGGGAACGAGCAGTACTTC; CDR3: CAWSSGNEQYF
length: 13; D: -; size: -; J: TRBJ2-1; V: TRBV19; DNA: TGTGCCAGTAGTATAGGCGACGGGCCAGAGCAGTTCTTC; CDR3: CASSIGDGPEQFF
length: 16; D: TRBD1; size: -; J: TRBJ1-2; V: TRBV6-4; DNA: TGTGCCAGCAGTCCCGGGACAGGTGATCCTAACTATGGCTACACCTTC; CDR3: CASSPGTGDPNYGYTF
length: 19; D: TRBD2; size: once; J: TRBJ2-3; V: TRBV4-2; DNA: TGTGCCAGCAGCCAAGATTCGACTAGCGGGGCCTCTAGCACAGATACGCAGTATTTT; CDR3: CASSQDSTSGASSTDTQYF
length: 14; D: TRBD1; size: -; J: TRBJ2-2; V: TRBV5-6; DNA: TGTGCCAGCAGCTGGGACAGGGATTTTACGGTGCTGTTTTTT; CDR3: CASSWDRDFTVLFF
length: 16; D: -; size: -; J: TRBJ2-2; V: TRBV5-4; DNA: TGTGCCAGCAGCATCGACGGGATAGCTAACACCGGGGAGCTGTTTTTT; CDR3: CASSIDGIANTGELFF
length: 16; D: -; size: -; J: TRBJ2-3; V: TRBV6-4; DNA: TGTGCCAGCAGTGACGTTCCCGGGACTAGCACAGATACGCAGTATTTT; CDR3: CASSDVPGTSTDTQYF
length: 14; D: -; size: once; J: TRBJ2-7; V: TRBV6-1; DNA: TGTGCCAGCAGTGAAGAATTAGTGCCCTACGAGCAGTACTTC; CDR3: CASSEELVPYEQYF
length: 15; D: TRBD2; size: -; J: TRBJ2-1; V: TRBV11-2; DNA: TGTGCCAGCAGCATTAGCGGGGGGACCTACAATGAGCAGTTCTTC; CDR3: CASSISGGTYNEQFF
length: 17; D: TRBD2; size: -; J: TRBJ2-3; V: TRBV25-1; DNA: TGTGCCAGCAGTGAAATTGGTAGCGGGGGCCTCACAGATACGCAGTATTTT; CDR3: CASSEIGSGGLTDTQYF
length: 16; D: TRBD1; size: once; J: TRBJ1-1; V: TRBV5-1; DNA: TGCGCCAGCAGCTTGGTGGACACAGGGGGCTCCACTGAAGCTTTCTTT; CDR3: CASSLVDTGGSTEAFF
length: 15; D: -; size: -; J: TRBJ2-1; V: TRBV4-2; DNA: TGTGCCAGCAGCCAAGGGCAGAGGTTATACAATGAGCAGTTCTTC; CDR3: CASSQGQRLYNEQFF
length: 19; D: -; size: once; J: TRBJ1-5; V: TRBV12-5; DNA: TGTGCTAGTGGTTTGCCCCCTCCGGGGGACGACCTTAGCAATCAGCCCCAGCATTTT; CDR3: CASGLPPPGDDLSNQPQHF
length: 15; D: TRBD2; size: once; J: TRBJ2-7; V: TRBV13; DNA: TGTGCCAGCAGCTCCGGACTAGCGGAGACCTACGAGCAGTACTTC; CDR3: CASSSGLAETYEQYF
length: 13; D: TRBD2; size: -; J: TRBJ2-1; V: TRBV30; DNA: TGTGCCTGGACTACGGGGGGGCACGGTGAGCAGTTCTTC; CDR3: CAWTTGGHGEQFF
length: 15; D: -; size: -; J: TRBJ1-1; V: TRBV19; DNA: TGTGCCAGTAGTATAGGTGACACTGGGAACACTGAAGCTTTCTTT; CDR3: CASSIGDTGNTEAFF